This TCR beta chain was identified in a study of blood T cell repertoires in COVID-19 (dated by TCRdb to 2019 to 2021). About the full investigation: Collaborator samples came from the United States, Italy and Spain and covered acute and convalescent phases of COVID-19. The material from the prospective study consisted of cDNA or gDNA derived from T cells, B-cell-depleted T cells, or PBMCs. The dataset comprised deeply sampled blood TCRbeta repertoires from subjects exposed to, actively infected with, or recovered from COVID-19. The repertoires were released in a freely available public database meant as a resource for research on the immune response to SARS-CoV-2. The samples were drawn from the first 160 participants of the ongoing ImmuneRACE study and from 950 to 1,500 subjects provided by 6 global collaborators. The sample metadata nearly always contained a de-identified subject ID, COVID-19 status, age in years and sex. Where available, HLA class I and class II types were taken from metadata supplied by the sample provider and were not determined by assay-based typing.

The immunoSEQ Assay, a bias-controlled multiplex PCR, was used to amplify TCRbeta CDR3 regions from genomic DNA. On the authors' methods: Nucleated cell counts per sample were estimated from amplification of reference gene primers within the assay. Sequence reads were collapsed and filtered to measure the absolute abundance of every unique TCRbeta CDR3 rearrangement. For each sample, productive Simpson clonality was calculated as the square root of Simpson's diversity index over productive rearrangements. TCRdb retrieved this table from immuneACCESS and kept in-frame rearrangements only. Not all clones are present; in checked studies, unresolved V genes account for under half, and no reason is known for the remainder. From that table come the V and J calls and clone size; the DNA was used to work out D and trimming. A total of 360,000 or so clones appear in this sample, roughly four fifths of them only once. Clones ranked in the top ten supply around 5.1% of the sample.

About this clone itself: This receptor's antigen is unknown. No per-base quality is available; no much larger clone lies one base away.

Participants in the prospective study were enrolled through a virtual design, were aged roughly 18 to 100 years, and lived in 24 United States geographic areas. In the prospective study, cohorts were assigned on the basis of participant-reported clinical history obtained from a screening survey and a study questionnaire. Recovered participants in ImmuneRACE Cohort 3 were defined by two consecutive negative NP/OP PCR tests, clearance by a healthcare professional, or resolution of symptoms. Each participant in the prospective study had whole blood, serum and a nasopharyngeal or oropharyngeal swab collected by mobile phlebotomists. Participants in the prospective study had the option to provide additional blood draws and questionnaires over a roughly 2-month period. Before DNA extraction, blood samples from the prospective study were shipped at room temperature or frozen. Study-wide conclusions, independent of this receptor: Clinical and demographic metadata were provided uncurated, with the amount varying by source and participant.

The sample was PBMCs or T cells enriched from blood (not recorded which). This clonotype originated in a woman aged 50 to 60 who had recovered from COVID-19.

The CDR3 here reads CSARTRNEQFF. The nucleotide sequence reads TGCAGTGCTAGAACCAGGAATGAGCAGTTCTTC. The rearranged segments are TRBV20-1 and TRBJ2-1; the D gene is unclear. Based on the germline V gene (reference sequence), the CDR1 and CDR2 sequences are DFQATT and SNEGSKA. Spanning cysteine to phenylalanine, the CDR3 consists of 11 amino acids. Here the CDR3 DNA is all that survives: 33 bases in frame from base 1. Deletion took 2 bases off V and 7 bases off J, with a span of 6 bases between the germline ends.